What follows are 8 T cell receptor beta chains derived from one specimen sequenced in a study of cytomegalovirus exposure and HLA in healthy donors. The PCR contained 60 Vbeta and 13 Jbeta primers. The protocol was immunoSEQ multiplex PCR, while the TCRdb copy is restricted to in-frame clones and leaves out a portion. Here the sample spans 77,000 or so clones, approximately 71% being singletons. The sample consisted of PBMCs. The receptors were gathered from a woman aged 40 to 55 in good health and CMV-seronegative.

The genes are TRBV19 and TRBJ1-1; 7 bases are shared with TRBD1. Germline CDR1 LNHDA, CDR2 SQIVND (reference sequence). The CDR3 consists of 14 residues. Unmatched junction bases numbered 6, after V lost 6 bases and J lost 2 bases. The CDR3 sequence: CASRDDRANTEAFF. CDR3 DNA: TGTGCCAGTAGGGATGACAGGGCCAACACTGAAGCTTTCTTT.

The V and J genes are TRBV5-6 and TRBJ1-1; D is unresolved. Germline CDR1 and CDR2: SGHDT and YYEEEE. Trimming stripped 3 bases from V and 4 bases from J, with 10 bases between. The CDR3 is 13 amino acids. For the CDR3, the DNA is TGTGCCAGCAGCTATCAGGTAGGCACTGAAGCTTTCTTT. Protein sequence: CASSYQVGTEAFF.

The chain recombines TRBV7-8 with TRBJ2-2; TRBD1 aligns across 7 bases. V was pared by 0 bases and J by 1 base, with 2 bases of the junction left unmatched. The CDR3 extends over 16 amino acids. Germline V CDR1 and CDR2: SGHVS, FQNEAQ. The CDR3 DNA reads TGTGCCAGCAGCTTAGCTAGGACAGGGAACACCGGGGAGCTGTTTTTT. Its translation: CASSLARTGNTGELFF.

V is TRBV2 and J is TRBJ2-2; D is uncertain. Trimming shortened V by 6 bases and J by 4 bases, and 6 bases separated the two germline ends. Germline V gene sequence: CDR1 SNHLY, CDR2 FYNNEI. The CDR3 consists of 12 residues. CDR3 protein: CASRVSTGELFF. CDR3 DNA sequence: TGTGCCAGCAGGGTTAGCACCGGGGAGCTGTTTTTT.

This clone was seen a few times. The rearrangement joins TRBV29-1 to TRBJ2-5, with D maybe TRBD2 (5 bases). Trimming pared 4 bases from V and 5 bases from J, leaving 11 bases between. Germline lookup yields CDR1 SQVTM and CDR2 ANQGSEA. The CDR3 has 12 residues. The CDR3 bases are TGCAGCGTTGGGTGGGGAGTGGAGACCCAGTACTTC. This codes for CSVGWGVETQYF.

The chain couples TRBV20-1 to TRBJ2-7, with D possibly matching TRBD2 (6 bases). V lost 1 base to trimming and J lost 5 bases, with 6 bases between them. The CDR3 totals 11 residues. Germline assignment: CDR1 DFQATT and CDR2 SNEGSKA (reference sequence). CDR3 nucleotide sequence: TGCAGTGCTAGAGCGGGGGACGAGCAGTACTTC. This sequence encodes CSARAGDEQYF.

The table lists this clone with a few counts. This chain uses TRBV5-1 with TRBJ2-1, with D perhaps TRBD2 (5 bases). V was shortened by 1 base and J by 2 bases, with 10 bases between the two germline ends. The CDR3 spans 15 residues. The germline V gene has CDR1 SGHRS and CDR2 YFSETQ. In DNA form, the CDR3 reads TGCGCCAGCAGCTTGAATCCGGGGACCTACAATGAGCAGTTCTTC. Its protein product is CASSLNPGTYNEQFF.

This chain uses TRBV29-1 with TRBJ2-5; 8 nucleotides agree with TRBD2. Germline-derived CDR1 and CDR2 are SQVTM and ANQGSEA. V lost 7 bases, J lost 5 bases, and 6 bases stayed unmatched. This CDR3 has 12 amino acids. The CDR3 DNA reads TGCAGCGCTTTTAGCGGGGACGAGACCCAGTACTTC. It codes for CSAFSGDETQYF.